The 8 T cell receptor beta chains in this list originate from one sample, sequenced in a study of blood T cell repertoires in COVID-19. TCRdb's copy holds only in-frame clones and misses some; the assay was immunoSEQ multiplex PCR. This sample has some 97,000 clones, with around 88% found just once. Sequencing used peripheral blood. The receptors here all came from a human donor in a cohort sampled during active COVID-19.

CDR3 sequence: CASSSLVSGANVLTF. CDR3 DNA sequence: TGTGCCAGCAGCTCCCTCGTGTCTGGGGCCAACGTCCTGACTTTC. The gene calls are TRBV2 and TRBJ2-6, with no clear D. The germline V gene has CDR1 SNHLY and CDR2 FYNNEI. V was cut by 6 bases and J by 1 base, with 10 bases left in between. The CDR3 is made up of 15 amino acids.

The V call is TRBV4-3, the J call TRBJ2-5; D might be TRBD2 (6 bases). Germline V gene data show CDR1 as LGHNA and CDR2 as YSLEER. V dropped 3 bases and J dropped 5 bases, with 13 bases sitting between them. This CDR3 comprises 14 residues. Here the CDR3 DNA reads TGCGCCAGCAGCCATCCGGGAGTTGGGGAGACCCAGTACTTC. Translated, it gives CASSHPGVGETQYF.

This chain joins TRBV28 and TRBJ2-7; the D gene is possibly TRBD2 (5 bases). Germline loops: CDR1 MDHEN, CDR2 SYDVKM. With 5 bases removed from V and 3 bases from J, the gap between germline ends came to 23 bases. The CDR3 sequence is 17 residues long. CDR3 in amino acids: CASSHIGLDSGDYEQYF. The CDR3 DNA sequence: TGTGCCAGCAGTCATATCGGACTGGACTCTGGGGACTACGAGCAGTACTTC.

The chain carries TRBV10-3 and TRBJ2-1; TRBD1 might be the D (6 bases). The CDR3 consists of 13 residues. The V gene's germline CDR1 is ENHRY and CDR2 SYGVKD. The V end was cut by 6 bases, the J end by 5 bases, with 11 bases between. CDR3 coding DNA: TGTGCCATCAGACCGGACAGTAACAATGAGCAGTTCTTC. Protein sequence: CAIRPDSNNEQFF.

The chain employs TRBV9 and TRBJ1-3; D is unresolved. V lost 5 bases, J lost 4 bases, and 13 bases lay in between. The germline V gene has CDR1 SGDLS and CDR2 YYNGEE. CDR3 size: 14 residues. In DNA, the CDR3 is TGTGCCAGCAGTGGCTCGGTGGGCGGAAACACCATATATTTT. This gives the protein CASSGSVGGNTIYF.

This clone was picked up one time. V is TRBV19 and J is TRBJ2-2, with TRBD1 as a possible D gene (6 bases). CDR1 is LNHDA and CDR2 is SQIVND in the germline V gene (reference sequence). The CDR3 is made up of 17 amino acids. Trimming cost V 3 bases and J 6 bases, with 20 bases left between them. CDR3 coding DNA: TGTGCCAGTAGTATCACCCCCTCGTTGGGGGCAGCCGGGGAGCTGTTTTTT. Its translation: CASSITPSLGAAGELFF.

This chain uses TRBV6-5 with TRBJ2-7; tentatively, D is TRBD1 (5 bases). Trimming shortened V by 2 bases and J by 6 bases, and 14 bases separated the two germline ends. CDR3 length: 14 amino acids. Per the germline V gene, CDR1 is MNHEY and CDR2 is SVGAGI. The CDR3 reads CASSYRQEQGEQYF. The CDR3 nucleotides are TGTGCCAGCAGTTACCGCCAGGAGCAGGGCGAGCAGTACTTC.

The J gene is TRBJ1-1, the V gene TRBV4-1; 7 bases map to TRBD1. The CDR3 sequence is 16 residues long. V shed 4 bases, J shed 0 bases, and the junction held 8 bases outside the gene matches. Germline V gives CDR1 MGHRA, CDR2 YSYEKL. The CDR3 here is CASSLLQGSMNTEAFF. The CDR3 bases are TGCGCCAGCAGCCTACTACAGGGGTCTATGAACACTGAAGCTTTCTTT.